Here is one T cell receptor (beta chain) with its context. Clones were read by immunoSEQ multiplex PCR, and TCRdb kept only the in-frame ones, dropping some. Of about 120,000 clones in the sample, roughly nine tenths were seen once. This sample is drawn from a study of control samples from healthy donors and cancer patients. CDR1 is MNHNS, CDR2 SASEGT, per germline. J was trimmed by 2 bases and V by 4 bases; bases with no gene match: 10. This CDR3 spans 16 amino acids. The V gene is TRBV6-1, the J gene TRBJ2-5; 7 bases line up with TRBD2. This receptor was taken from a woman aged 45-65 years with colorectal cancer. Specimen: PBMCs. CDR3 protein: CASSGPRGGGQETQYF. The CDR3 DNA sequence: TGTGCCAGCAGTGGTCCCCGTGGGGGGGGACAAGAGACCCAGTACTTC.